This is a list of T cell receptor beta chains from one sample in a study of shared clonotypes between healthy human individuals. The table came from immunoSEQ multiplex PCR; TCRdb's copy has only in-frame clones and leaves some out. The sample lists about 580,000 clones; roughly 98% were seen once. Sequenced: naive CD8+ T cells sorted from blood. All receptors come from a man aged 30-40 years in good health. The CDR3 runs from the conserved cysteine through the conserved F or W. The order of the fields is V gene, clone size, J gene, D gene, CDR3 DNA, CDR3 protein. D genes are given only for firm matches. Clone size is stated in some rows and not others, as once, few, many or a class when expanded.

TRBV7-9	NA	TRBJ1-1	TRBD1	TGTGCCAGCAGCGTGACGACAGGGCACACTGAAGCTTTCTTT	CASSVTTGHTEAFF
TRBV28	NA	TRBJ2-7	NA	TGTGCCAGCAGAGACATCTCCTACGAGCAGTACTTC	CASRDISYEQYF
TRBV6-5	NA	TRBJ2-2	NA	TGTGCCAGCAGTTACGGGATCGGCACCGGGGAGCTGTTTTTT	CASSYGIGTGELFF
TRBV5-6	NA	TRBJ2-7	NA	TGTGCCAGCAGCTTGGCCACGACCCTCTACGAGCAGTACTTC	CASSLATTLYEQYF
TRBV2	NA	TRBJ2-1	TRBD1	TGTGCCAGCGTAAGAAAAACAGGGGATGAGCAGTTCTTC	CASVRKTGDEQFF
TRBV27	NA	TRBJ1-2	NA	TGTGCCAGCTCGGCGGGGATAGGGAGCTATGGCTACACCTTC	CASSAGIGSYGYTF
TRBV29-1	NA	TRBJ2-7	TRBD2	TGCAGCATTGAAACTGGGACTAGCTCAGGGGGGGAGCAGTACTTC	CSIETGTSSGGEQYF
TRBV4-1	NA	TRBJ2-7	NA	TGCGCCAGCAGCCAAGATGCAGCGGGCGATATTACGAGCTCCTACGAGCAGTACTTC	CASSQDAAGDITSSYEQYF
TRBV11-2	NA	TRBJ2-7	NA	TGTGCCAGCAGCTCCTGGGGCGGGCTTTACGAGCAGTACTTC	CASSSWGGLYEQYF
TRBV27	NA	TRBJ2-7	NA	TGTGCCAGCAGTTTATTAGGACGGACTGAGCGTTACTTC	CASSLLGRTERYF
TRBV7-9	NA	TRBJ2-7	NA	TGTGCCAGCAGCCTAGTGGAGGGCGGCGAGCAGTACTTC	CASSLVEGGEQYF
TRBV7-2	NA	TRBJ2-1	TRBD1	TGTGCCAGCAGCTCCGGGACAGGGTATGAGCAGTTCTTC	CASSSGTGYEQFF
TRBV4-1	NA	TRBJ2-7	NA	TGCGCCAGCAGCCAAGAGGGACTGGGTATCAGCGAGCAGTACTTC	CASSQEGLGISEQYF
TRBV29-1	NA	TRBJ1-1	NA	TGCAGCGTAGGACGGATGAACACTGAAGCTTTCTTT	CSVGRMNTEAFF
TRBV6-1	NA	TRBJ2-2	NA	TGTGCCAGCACCTGGAGGATGGGACTCACCGGGGAGCTGTTTTTT	CASTWRMGLTGELFF
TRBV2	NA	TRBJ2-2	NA	TGTGCCAGCCTCAGCCCTGGGCGCGACGGGGAGCTGTTTTTT	CASLSPGRDGELFF
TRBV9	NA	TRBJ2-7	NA	TGTGCCAGCAGCGTTGAAGTCTCTTTTAGCGAGCAGTACTTC	CASSVEVSFSEQYF
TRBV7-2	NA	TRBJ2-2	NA	TGTGCCAGCAGCTTATATCCGGCACCGAACACCGGGGAGCTGTTTTTT	CASSLYPAPNTGELFF
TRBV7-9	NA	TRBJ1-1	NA	TGTGCCAGCAGCGGGGATGATGAGACTTTCTTT	CASSGDDETFF
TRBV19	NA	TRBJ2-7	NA	TGTGCCAGTAGTATGGGACTTCAGAACGAGCAGTACTTC	CASSMGLQNEQYF
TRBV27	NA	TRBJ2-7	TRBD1	TGTGCCAGCAGTCCGTCGACAGGGAGCTTTTCCTACGAGCAGTACTTC	CASSPSTGSFSYEQYF
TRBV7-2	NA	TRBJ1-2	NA	TGTGCCAGCAGCTTAGGTCCCGGGACCTTTAACTATGGCTACACCTTC	CASSLGPGTFNYGYTF
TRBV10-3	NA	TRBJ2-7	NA	TGTGCCAGTTCTCCTGAACCGGGACCGAGTGAGGAGCAGTACTTC	CASSPEPGPSEEQYF
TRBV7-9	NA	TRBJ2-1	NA	TGTGCCAGCAGCTTATCTGCCAGCGGATGGGATGAGCAGTTCTTC	CASSLSASGWDEQFF
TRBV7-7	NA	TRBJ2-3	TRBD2	TGTGCCAGCAGCTTATGGACTAGCGGGAAGGGGGAGCAGTATTTT	CASSLWTSGKGEQYF
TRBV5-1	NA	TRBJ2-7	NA	TGCGCCAGCAGCTTGGAGGGCTTTGCCTACGAGCAGTACTTC	CASSLEGFAYEQYF
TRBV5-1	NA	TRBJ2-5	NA	TGCGCCAGCAGCTTAGAGGCAAGGGGGATCCAAGAGACCCAGTACTTC	CASSLEARGIQETQYF
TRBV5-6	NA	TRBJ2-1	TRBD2	TGTGCCAGCAGCCTAACTTCTAGCGGGTACTCCTACAATGAGCAGTTCTTC	CASSLTSSGYSYNEQFF
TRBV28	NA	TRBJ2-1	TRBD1	TGTGCCAGCAGCTCACCAAGGACAGGGGTCTGGGATGAGCAGTTCTTC	CASSSPRTGVWDEQFF
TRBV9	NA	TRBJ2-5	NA	TGTGCCAGCAGCGTAACCCTAGGGTCAGGAGAGACCCAGTACTTC	CASSVTLGSGETQYF
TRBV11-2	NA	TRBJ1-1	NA	TGTGCCAGCAGCTTCGGGGGATCTGAAGCTTTCTTT	CASSFGGSEAFF
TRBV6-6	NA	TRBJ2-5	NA	TGTGCCAGCAGTTACTCCTGGCCCACAAGAGAGACCCAGTACTTC	CASSYSWPTRETQYF
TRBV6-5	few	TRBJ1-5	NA	TGTGCCAGCAGTTTTGACCAGCCCCAGCATTTT	CASSFDQPQHF
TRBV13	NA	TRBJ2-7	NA	TGTGCCAGCAGCTTAGAGGGCCACCCGGCACACGAGCAGTACTTC	CASSLEGHPAHEQYF
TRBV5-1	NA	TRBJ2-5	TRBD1	TGCGCCAGCAGCTTGGGGGACAGGGGGCGAGAGACCCAGTACTTC	CASSLGDRGRETQYF
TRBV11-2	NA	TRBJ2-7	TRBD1	TGTGCCAGCAGCCCCGCAGGGGGCGGCTACTACGAGCAGTACTTC	CASSPAGGGYYEQYF
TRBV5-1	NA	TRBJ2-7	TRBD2	TGCGCCAGCAGCCGTACTAGCGGGAGTAGATACGAGCAGTACTTC	CASSRTSGSRYEQYF
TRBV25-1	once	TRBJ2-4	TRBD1	TGTGCCAGCACCTCCCTGACAGGGGAAAAGTACTTC	CASTSLTGEKYF
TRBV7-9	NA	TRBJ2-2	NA	TGTGCCAGCAGGGGTAGGGAGGACGGCACCGGGGAGCTGTTTTTT	CASRGREDGTGELFF
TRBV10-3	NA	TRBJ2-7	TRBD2	TGTGCCATCAGCCCTGGGACTAGCGGGAGATACGAGCAGTACTTC	CAISPGTSGRYEQYF
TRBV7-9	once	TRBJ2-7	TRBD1	TGTGCCAGCAGCTCTTCGGGACAGGGCTACGAGCAGTACTTC	CASSSSGQGYEQYF
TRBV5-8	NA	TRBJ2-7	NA	TGTGCCAGCAGCTTGGTTCTCTACGAGCAGTACTTC	CASSLVLYEQYF
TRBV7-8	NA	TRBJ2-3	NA	TGTGCCAGCAGCCAGGGGGTGCGGGGTGGAACAGATACGCAGTATTTT	CASSQGVRGGTDTQYF
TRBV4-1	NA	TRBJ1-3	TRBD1	TGCGCCAGCAGCCAAGATATGACAGGGAGTTGGGAAGAGGGAAACACCATATATTTT	CASSQDMTGSWEEGNTIYF
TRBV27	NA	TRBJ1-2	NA	TGTGCCAGTAAGGGGGTGGGAAACTATGGCTACACCTTC	CASKGVGNYGYTF
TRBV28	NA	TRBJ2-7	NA	TGTGCCAGCAGTTTAGTATTGTTGCGGGACCCCTACGAGCAGTACTTC	CASSLVLLRDPYEQYF
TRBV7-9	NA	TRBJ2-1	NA	TGTGCCAGCAGCTTAAACCGGGAAGATGAGCAGTTCTTC	CASSLNREDEQFF